The 23 T cell receptor beta chains presented below share a single source sample, sequenced in a study of identical twins. Each CDR3 protein gets one entry after TCRdb re-called the 5' RACE reads with MiXCR. The profile covers fewer than 650,000 distinct CDR3 sequences, with less than 9% appearing a single time and roughly 1.6% taken by the ten largest. A further study also used this sample, focusing on yellow fever vaccine responses in identical twins.

Sequenced sample: PBMCs. The receptors were sampled from a woman aged 18-29 years in good health.

The J gene is TRBJ1-4, the V gene TRBV18; 7 bases align to TRBD1. Looked up from germline, CDR1 is KGHSH and CDR2 is LQKENI. V dropped 1 base and J dropped 3; count of bases not matched to a gene: 8. The CDR3 consists of 17 residues. The CDR3 nucleotides read TGTGCCAGCTCACCACAAAGAACAGGGGAATCTAATGAAAAACTGTTTTTT. It yields the protein CASSPQRTGESNEKLFF.

This clonotype was seen a handful of times. The J gene is TRBJ2-7, the V gene TRBV9, with D perhaps matching TRBD1 (6 bases). CDR1 is SGDLS, CDR2 YYNGEE, per germline. Trimming stripped 0 bases from V and 2 bases from J, with 12 bases between. The CDR3 extends over 15 amino acids. The CDR3 is CASSVAGTPTYEQYF. CDR3 nucleotide sequence: TGTGCCAGCAGCGTAGCCGGGACACCAACCTACGAGCAGTACTTC. The complete variable domain, with remaining parts taken from reference TRBV9 and TRBJ2-7, reads DSGVTQTPKHLITATGQRVTLRCSPRSGDLSVYWYQQSLDQGLQFLIQYYNGEERAKGNILERFSAQQFPDLHSELNLSSLELGDSALYFCASSVAGTPTYEQYFGPGTRLTVT.

This clonotype has at least ten counts. This chain connects TRBV5-1 to TRBJ1-1; no definite D call. The CDR3 extends over 12 amino acids. V was shortened by 5 bases and J by 6 bases, with 11 bases between the two germline ends. In germline, CDR1 is SGHRS, CDR2 YFSETQ. The CDR3 region is CASRGGTSEAFF. The CDR3 DNA follows: TGCGCCAGCAGAGGTGGTACGTCTGAAGCTTTCTTT.

Ten or more counts support this clonotype. The chain has TRBV2 and TRBJ2-1, with a possible D match to TRBD1 (7 bases). V was clipped by 7 bases and J by 11 bases, with 12 bases between them. Germline CDR1 reads SNHLY; CDR2 reads FYNNEI. This CDR3 has 11 amino acids. The CDR3 loop is CASTGDSQQFF. CDR3 DNA sequence: TGTGCCAGCACGGGGGACAGCCAGCAGTTCTTC.

V and J are TRBV12-3 or TRBV12-4 and TRBJ1-6, with unresolved D. V was cut by 7 bases and J by 8 bases, with 12 bases left in between. This CDR3 has 13 residues. CDR3 coding DNA: TGTGCCAGCACGGCCAGTTCATATTCACCCCTCCACTTT. Protein: CASTASSYSPLHF.

The V gene is TRBV28, the J gene TRBJ2-7; maybe TRBD1 (6 bases). Trimming took off 8 bases at V and 3 bases at J, with 14 bases between the two ends. Germline-derived CDR1 and CDR2 are MDHEN and SYDVKM. This CDR3 is built from 13 residues. CDR3 DNA: TGTGCCAGCTGCGCCACAGGGTGCTACGAGCAGTACGTC. Translation gives CASCATGCYEQYV.

There are many counts of this clonotype. This chain links TRBV6-8 with TRBJ2-1, with TRBD2 matching 8 bases. Germline-derived CDR1 and CDR2 are MNHGY and SAAAGT. After removal of 5 bases from V and 0 bases from J, the junction contained 6 bases not matched to a gene. The CDR3 covers 16 residues. The CDR3 coding sequence is TGTGCCAGCAGTACCCCACTAGCGGACTCCTACAATGAGCAGTTCTTC. Translated: CASSTPLADSYNEQFF.

This clonotype was detected a few times. The chain couples TRBV7-8 to TRBJ2-3, with 8 bases that match TRBD2. This CDR3 has 19 residues. V dropped 1 base and J dropped 2; count of bases not matched to a gene: 14. CDR1 SGHVS and CDR2 FQNEAQ come from the germline V gene. The CDR3 is CASSLERRLAGFSTDTQYF. The DNA of the CDR3 is TGTGCCAGCAGCTTAGAGCGTCGGCTAGCGGGCTTTTCCACAGATACGCAGTATTTT.

This clonotype was observed at least ten times. V gene TRBV29-1 combines with J gene TRBJ2-2; D gene ambiguous. CDR1 is SQVTM and CDR2 is ANQGSEA in the germline V gene. The CDR3 contains 13 residues. V was shortened by 8 bases and J by 3 bases, with 13 bases between the two germline ends. The CDR3 coding sequence is TGCAGCTTCCGCGGCGGATACACCGGGGAGCTGTTTTTT. This encodes CSFRGGYTGELFF.

J is TRBJ2-7 and V is TRBV5-1, with 7 nucleotides matching TRBD1. The CDR3 consists of 14 residues. V was pared by 4 bases and J by 2 bases, with 6 bases of the junction left unmatched. Germline-derived CDR1 and CDR2 are SGHRS and YFSETQ. The CDR3 spells CASSEGQQTYEQYF. CDR3 nucleotides: TGCGCCAGCAGCGAGGGACAGCAAACCTACGAGCAGTACTTC.

This clonotype was seen a handful of times. The rearrangement joins TRBV7-2 to TRBJ2-1, with TRBD2 matching 8 bases. The CDR3 runs to 15 residues. The V gene end was trimmed by 4 bases and the J gene end by 3 bases; junction bases not matched to a gene: 5. Germline V gives CDR1 SGHTA, CDR2 FQGNSA. The CDR3 sequence is CASSSTSVSYNEQFF. The CDR3 DNA is TGTGCCAGCAGCTCGACTAGCGTAAGCTACAATGAGCAGTTCTTC.

This clonotype showed up many times. The chain recombines TRBV2 with TRBJ2-5; 7 nucleotides line up with TRBD1. Germline assignment: CDR1 SNHLY and CDR2 FYNNEI. This CDR3 is built from 14 residues. Losses at the gene ends were 2 bases for V and 1 base for J; bases not matched to a gene: 1. The CDR3 sequence: CASSEQGVQETQYF. CDR3 DNA sequence: TGTGCCAGCAGTGAACAGGGGGTCCAAGAGACCCAGTACTTC.

This clonotype appeared a few times. CDR3 DNA: TGTGCCAGCAGGGGAGCCGGGACCGTGAACACTGAAGCTTTCTTT. The encoded protein is CASRGAGTVNTEAFF. The chain combines TRBV5-5 with TRBJ1-1; D is possibly TRBD1 (5 bases). Germline V lookup: CDR1 SGHKS, CDR2 YYEKEE (reference sequence). The CDR3 is 15 amino acids. V gave up 5 bases and J gave up 0 bases, with 14 bases separating them.

This clonotype was recorded many times. The chain is built from TRBV20-1 and TRBJ2-3, with D hard to call. The V end was cut by 3 bases, the J end by 0 bases, with 4 bases between. Germline-derived CDR1 and CDR2 are DFQATT and SNEGSKA (reference sequence). There are 12 residues in the CDR3. The CDR3 sequence is CSARGSTDTQYF. The CDR3 DNA reads TGCAGTGCTAGGGGAAGCACAGATACGCAGTATTTT.

This clonotype was observed a handful of times. The chain couples TRBV5-6 to TRBJ1-5; no definite D call. This CDR3 has 13 residues. Trimming took 4 bases from V and 5 from J, leaving 10 bases between them. Germline assignment: CDR1 SGHDT and CDR2 YYEEEE. In DNA, the CDR3 is TGTGCCAGCAGCGGCGGACGTTATCAGCCCCAGCATTTT. It is translated as CASSGGRYQPQHF.

The chain employs TRBV5-1 and TRBJ1-2, with unresolved D. CDR1 and CDR2 (germline): SGHRS, YFSETQ. The CDR3 sequence is 14 residues long. V lost 3 bases and J lost 6, with 15 bases in between. CDR3 in amino acids: CASSSLENHHGYTF. The CDR3 DNA is TGCGCCAGCAGCTCTCTTGAAAACCACCATGGCTACACCTTC.

This clonotype was detected a few times. The chain uses TRBV24-1 and TRBJ2-7; TRBD1 or TRBD2 may be the D gene (5 bases each). The CDR3 has 20 residues. Trimming took 7 bases from V and 5 from J, leaving 35 bases between them. The germline V gene has CDR1 KGHDR and CDR2 SFDVKD. The CDR3: CATRILTVSLLVWEMDEQYV. The DNA for the CDR3 is TGTGCCACCAGAATATTGACAGTCTCTCTCTTAGTTTGGGAGATGGACGAGCAGTACGTC.

At least ten counts were recorded for this clonotype. The chain couples TRBV21-1 to TRBJ2-7; the DNA was not used to check the table's D call, TRBD1. TRBV21-1 is labeled a pseudogene. This CDR3 contains 16 residues. CDR3 sequence reads: CASSKPCRDVYYEQYV. DNA for the CDR3: TGTGCCAGCAGCAAACCCTGCCGGGACGTATACTACGAGCAGTACGTC.

Only a few counts were recorded for this clonotype. The chain couples TRBV20-1 to TRBJ2-1, with TRBD2 matching over 10 bases. The trim removed 2 bases at V and 7 bases at J, leaving 14 bases unmatched. The CDR3 spans 17 residues. CDR1 and CDR2 from the germline V gene are DFQATT and SNEGSKA (reference sequence). CDR3 in DNA: TGCAGTGCTAGAAAGCGGGAGGGCCTACAATCGGGGAATGAGCAGTTCTTC. Amino acids: CSARKREGLQSGNEQFF.

This clonotype has only a few counts. The rearrangement links TRBV12-3 or TRBV12-4 to TRBJ1-4; D not certain. V shed 4 bases and J shed 8 bases, with 17 bases lying between them. This CDR3 comprises 15 residues. The DNA of the CDR3 is TGTGCCAGCAGTTCCGGGGAGCCTCGACGGGAAAAACTGTTTTTT. This encodes CASSSGEPRREKLFF.

This clonotype was seen a handful of times. This rearrangement joins TRBV20-1 to TRBJ2-1, with unresolved D. Looked up from germline, CDR1 is DFQATT and CDR2 is SNEGSKA (reference sequence). There are 16 residues in the CDR3. V lost 3 bases, J lost 7 bases, and 22 bases lay in between. The CDR3 DNA sequence: TGCAGTGCTAGTGCCTGGGCGGCCACGATCGGGAATGAGCAGTTCTTC. Residues: CSASAWAATIGNEQFF.

The chain employs TRBV20-1 and TRBJ1-6; D possibly corresponds to TRBD1 (5 bases). Deletions cut 6 bases from V and 0 bases from J, with 15 bases between. CDR3 length equals 16 residues. CDR1 and CDR2 (germline): DFQATT, SNEGSKA (reference sequence). CDR3 amino acids: CSATLGGSSYNSPLHF. CDR3 sequence (DNA): TGCAGTGCAACCCTCGGGGGGAGCTCCTATAATTCACCCCTCCACTTT.

V and J are TRBV20-1 and TRBJ2-3; weak D call: TRBD2 (6 bases). V shed 0 bases and J shed 0 bases, with 10 bases lying between them. The CDR3 is made up of 15 amino acids. The germline gives CDR1 DFQATT, CDR2 SNEGSKA (reference sequence). The DNA of the CDR3 is TGCAGTGCTAGAGACCTAGCGACTAGCACAGATACGCAGTATTTT. It specifies CSARDLATSTDTQYF.